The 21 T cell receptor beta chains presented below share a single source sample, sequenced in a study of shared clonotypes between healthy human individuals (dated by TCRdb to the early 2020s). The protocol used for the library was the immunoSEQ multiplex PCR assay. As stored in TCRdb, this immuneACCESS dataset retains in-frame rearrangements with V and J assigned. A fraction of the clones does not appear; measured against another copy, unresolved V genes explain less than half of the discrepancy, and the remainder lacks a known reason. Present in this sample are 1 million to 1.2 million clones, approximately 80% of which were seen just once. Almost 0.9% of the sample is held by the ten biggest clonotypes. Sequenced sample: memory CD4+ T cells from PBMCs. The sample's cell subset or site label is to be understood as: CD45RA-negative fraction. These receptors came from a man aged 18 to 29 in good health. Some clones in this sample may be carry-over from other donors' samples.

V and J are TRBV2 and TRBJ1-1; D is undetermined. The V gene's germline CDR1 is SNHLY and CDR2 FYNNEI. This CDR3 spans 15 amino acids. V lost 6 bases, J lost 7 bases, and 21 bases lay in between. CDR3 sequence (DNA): TGTGCCAGCAGGCGCCGAGGAGGCTTTACCAGTGAAGCTTTCTTT. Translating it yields CASRRRGGFTSEAFF.

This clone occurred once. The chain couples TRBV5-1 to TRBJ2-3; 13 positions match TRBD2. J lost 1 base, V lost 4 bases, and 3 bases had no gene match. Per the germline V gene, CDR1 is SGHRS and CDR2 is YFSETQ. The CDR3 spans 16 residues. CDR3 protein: CASSHGTSGGTDTQYF. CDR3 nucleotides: TGCGCCAGCAGCCATGGGACTAGCGGGGGCACAGATACGCAGTATTTT.

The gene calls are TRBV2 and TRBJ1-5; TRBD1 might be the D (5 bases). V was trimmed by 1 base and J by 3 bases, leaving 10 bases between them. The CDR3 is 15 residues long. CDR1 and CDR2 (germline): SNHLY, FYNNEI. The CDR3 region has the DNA TGTGCCAGCAGTGAAGATTCAGGGTCCAATCAGCCCCAGCATTTT. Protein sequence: CASSEDSGSNQPQHF.

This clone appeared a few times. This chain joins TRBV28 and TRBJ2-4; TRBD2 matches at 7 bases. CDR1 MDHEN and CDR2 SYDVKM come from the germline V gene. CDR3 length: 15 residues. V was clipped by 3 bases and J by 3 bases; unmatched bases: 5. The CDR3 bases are TGTGCCAGCAGTTTTACGGGGGGAGGCAAAAACATTCAGTACTTC. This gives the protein CASSFTGGGKNIQYF.

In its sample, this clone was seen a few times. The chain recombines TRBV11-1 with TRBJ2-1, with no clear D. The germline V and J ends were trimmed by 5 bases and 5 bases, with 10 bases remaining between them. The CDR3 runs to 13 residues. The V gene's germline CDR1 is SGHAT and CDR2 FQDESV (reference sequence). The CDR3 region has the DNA TGTGCCAGCAGCCATTATCAGCACAATGAGCAGTTCTTC. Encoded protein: CASSHYQHNEQFF.

The chain's CDR3 is CASRVSYRQGRPAFF. CDR3 nucleotides: TGTGCCAGTAGGGTCTCCTACCGACAGGGGAGGCCAGCTTTCTTT. The chain has TRBV19 and TRBJ1-1, with 8 nucleotides matching TRBD1. In germline, CDR1 is LNHDA, CDR2 SQIVND (reference sequence). V lost 6 bases to trimming and J lost 10 bases; unmatched junction nucleotides: 16. The CDR3 runs to 15 residues.

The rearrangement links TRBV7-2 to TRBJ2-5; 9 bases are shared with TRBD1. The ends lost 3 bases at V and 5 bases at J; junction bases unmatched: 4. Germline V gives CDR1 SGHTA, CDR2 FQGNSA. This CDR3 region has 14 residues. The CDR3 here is CASSFDRGWETQYF. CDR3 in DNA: TGTGCCAGCAGCTTTGACAGGGGGTGGGAGACCCAGTACTTC.

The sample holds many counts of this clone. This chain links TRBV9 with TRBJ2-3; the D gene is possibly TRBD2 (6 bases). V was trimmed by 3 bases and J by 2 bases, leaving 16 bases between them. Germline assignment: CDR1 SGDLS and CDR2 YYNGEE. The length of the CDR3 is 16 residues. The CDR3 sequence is CASSETSSFFTDTQYF. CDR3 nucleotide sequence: TGTGCCAGCAGCGAGACTAGTAGTTTTTTCACAGATACGCAGTATTTT. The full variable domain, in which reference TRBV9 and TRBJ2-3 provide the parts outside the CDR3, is DSGVTQTPKHLITATGQRVTLRCSPRSGDLSVYWYQQSLDQGLQFLIQYYNGEERAKGNILERFSAQQFPDLHSELNLSSLELGDSALYFCASSETSSFFTDTQYFGPGTRLTVL.

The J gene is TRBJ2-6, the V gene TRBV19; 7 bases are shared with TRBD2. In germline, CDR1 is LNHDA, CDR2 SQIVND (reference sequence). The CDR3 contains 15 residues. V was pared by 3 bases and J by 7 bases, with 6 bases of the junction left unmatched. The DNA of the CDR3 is TGTGCCAGTAGTATTACACTAGCGCCCGCCAACGTCCTGACTTTC. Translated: CASSITLAPANVLTF.

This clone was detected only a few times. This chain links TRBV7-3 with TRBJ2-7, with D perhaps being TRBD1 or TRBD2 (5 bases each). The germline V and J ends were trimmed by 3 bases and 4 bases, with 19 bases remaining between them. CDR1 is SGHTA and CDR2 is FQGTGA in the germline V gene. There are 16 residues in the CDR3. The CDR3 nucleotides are TGTGCCAGCAGCTTCTACGGGGACCTTTCGAGGTACGAGCAGTACTTC. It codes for CASSFYGDLSRYEQYF. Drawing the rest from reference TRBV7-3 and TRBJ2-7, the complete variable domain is GAGVSQTPSNKVTEKGKYVELRCDPISGHTALYWYRQSLGQGPEFLIYFQGTGAADDSGLPNDRFFAVRPEGSVSTLKIQRTERGDSAVYLCASSFYGDLSRYEQYFGPGTRLTVT.

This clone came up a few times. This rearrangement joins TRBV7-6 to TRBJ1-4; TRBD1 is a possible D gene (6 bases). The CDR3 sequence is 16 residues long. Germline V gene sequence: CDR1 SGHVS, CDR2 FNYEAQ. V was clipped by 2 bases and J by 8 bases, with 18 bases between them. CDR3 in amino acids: CASSLQVGAAGEKLFF. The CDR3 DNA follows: TGTGCCAGCAGCTTACAAGTGGGGGCGGCGGGGGAAAAACTGTTTTTT.

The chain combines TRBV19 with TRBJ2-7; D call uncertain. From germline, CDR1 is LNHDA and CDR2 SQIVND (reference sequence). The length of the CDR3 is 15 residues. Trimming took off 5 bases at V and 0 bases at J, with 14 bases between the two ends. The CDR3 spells CASSHGRLSSYEQYF. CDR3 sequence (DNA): TGTGCCAGTAGTCACGGACGGTTGAGCTCCTACGAGCAGTACTTC.

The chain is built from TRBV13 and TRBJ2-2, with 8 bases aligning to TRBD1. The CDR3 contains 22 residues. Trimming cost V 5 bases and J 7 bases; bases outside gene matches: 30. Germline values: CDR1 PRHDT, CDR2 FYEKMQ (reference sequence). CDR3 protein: CASSPYRAGRTGGQGRVGELFF. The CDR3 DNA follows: TGTGCCAGCAGCCCTTATAGGGCGGGACGGACCGGAGGACAGGGTCGGGTCGGGGAGCTGTTTTTT.

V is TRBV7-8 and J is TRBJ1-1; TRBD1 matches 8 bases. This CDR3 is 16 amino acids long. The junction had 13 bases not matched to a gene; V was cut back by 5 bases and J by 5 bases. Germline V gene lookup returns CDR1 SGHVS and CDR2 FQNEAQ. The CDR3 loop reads CASSPRQGPRGTEAFF. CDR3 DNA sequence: TGTGCCAGCAGCCCCCGACAGGGGCCGCGAGGGACTGAAGCTTTCTTT.

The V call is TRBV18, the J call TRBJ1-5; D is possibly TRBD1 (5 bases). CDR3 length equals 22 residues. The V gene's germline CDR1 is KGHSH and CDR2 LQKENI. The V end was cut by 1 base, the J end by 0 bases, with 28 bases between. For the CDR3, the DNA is TGTGCCAGCTCACCACGTCGAGTGGGCGGGAGGGGCAACACCTATAGCAATCAGCCCCAGCATTTT. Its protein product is CASSPRRVGGRGNTYSNQPQHF.

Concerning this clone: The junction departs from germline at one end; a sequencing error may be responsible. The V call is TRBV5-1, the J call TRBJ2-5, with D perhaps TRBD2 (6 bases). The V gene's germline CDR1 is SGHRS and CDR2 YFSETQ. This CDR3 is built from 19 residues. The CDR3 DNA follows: TGCGCCAGCAGTTTGGGCCTTGTTTTGTTCGGGGGAGTACAAGAGACCCAGTACTTC. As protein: CASSLGLVLFGGVQETQYF.

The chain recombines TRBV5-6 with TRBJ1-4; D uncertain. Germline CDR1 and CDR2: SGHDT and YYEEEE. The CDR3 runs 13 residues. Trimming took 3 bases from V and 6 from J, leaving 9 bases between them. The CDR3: CASSSGRDEKLFF. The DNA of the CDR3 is TGTGCCAGCAGCTCCGGTCGGGATGAAAAACTGTTTTTT.

CDR3 in DNA: TGTGCCAGCAGTCAAACCCAGATTGGGACAGGGTACAATCAGCCCCAGCATTTT. Its translation is CASSQTQIGTGYNQPQHF. The chain joins TRBV28 to TRBJ1-5; 9 positions match TRBD1. V shed 5 bases, J shed 3 bases, and the junction held 14 bases outside the gene matches. Germline-derived CDR1 and CDR2 are MDHEN and SYDVKM. The CDR3 has 18 residues.

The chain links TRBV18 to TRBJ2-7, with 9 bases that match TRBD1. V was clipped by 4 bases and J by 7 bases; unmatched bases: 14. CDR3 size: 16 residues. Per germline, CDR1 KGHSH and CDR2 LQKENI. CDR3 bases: TGTGCCAGCTCACTCAGGCAAACAGGGGGCGCGGGGGAGCAGTACTTC. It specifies CASSLRQTGGAGEQYF.

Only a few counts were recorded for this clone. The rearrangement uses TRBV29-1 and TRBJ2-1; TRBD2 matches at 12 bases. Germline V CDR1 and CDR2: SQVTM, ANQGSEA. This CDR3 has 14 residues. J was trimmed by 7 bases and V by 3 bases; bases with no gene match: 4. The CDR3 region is CSVDSSGRVNEQFF. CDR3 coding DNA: TGCAGCGTTGATTCTAGCGGGAGGGTAAATGAGCAGTTCTTC.

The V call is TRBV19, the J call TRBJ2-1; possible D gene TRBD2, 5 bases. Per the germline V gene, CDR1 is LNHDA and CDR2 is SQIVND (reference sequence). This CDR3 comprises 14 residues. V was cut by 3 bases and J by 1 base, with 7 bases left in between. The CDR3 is CASSISGSYNEQFF. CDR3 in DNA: TGTGCCAGTAGTATCTCGGGGTCCTACAATGAGCAGTTCTTC.